This T cell receptor beta chain was profiled in a study of T cell repertoires in cytomegalovirus infection. A single record per CDR3 protein comes from TCRdb applying MiXCR to the reads. The sample lists some 400,000 distinct CDR3 sequences; approximately 31% were seen once. Trimming removed 10 bases at V and 3 bases at J, with 19 bases between. The CDR3 is made up of 15 amino acids. Input material: PBMCs. The chain has TRBV12-3 or TRBV12-4 and TRBJ1-5; D may be TRBD1 (5 bases). The sequence derives from a human donor in good health (CMV status not recorded). Some clones in this sample may be carry-over from other donors' samples. Here the CDR3 reads CATSTRAGYNQPQHF. The CDR3 DNA reads TGTGCCACCAGCACCAGGGCAGGGTACAATCAGCCCCAGCATTTT.